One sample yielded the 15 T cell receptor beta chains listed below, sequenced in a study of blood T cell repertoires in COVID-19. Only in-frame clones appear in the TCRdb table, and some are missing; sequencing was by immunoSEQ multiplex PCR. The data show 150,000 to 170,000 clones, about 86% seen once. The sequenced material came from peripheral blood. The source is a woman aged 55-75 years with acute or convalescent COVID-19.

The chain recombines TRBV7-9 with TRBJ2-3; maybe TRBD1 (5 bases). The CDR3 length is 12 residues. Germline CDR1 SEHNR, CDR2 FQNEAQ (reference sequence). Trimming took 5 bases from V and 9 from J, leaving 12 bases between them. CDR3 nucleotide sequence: TGTGCCAGCAGCCAAATAGGGGAAACGCAGTATTTT. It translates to CASSQIGETQYF. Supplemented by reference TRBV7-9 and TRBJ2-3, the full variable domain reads DTGVSQNPRHKITKRGQNVTFRCDPISEHNRLYWYRQTLGQGPEFLTYFQNEAQLEKSRLLSDRFSAERPKGSFSTLEIQRTEQGDSAMYLCASSQIGETQYFGPGTRLTVL.

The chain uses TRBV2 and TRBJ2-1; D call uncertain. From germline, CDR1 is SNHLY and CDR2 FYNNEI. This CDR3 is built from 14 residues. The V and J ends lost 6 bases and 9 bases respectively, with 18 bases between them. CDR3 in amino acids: CASSPLGSRGEQFF. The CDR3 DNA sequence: TGTGCCAGCAGCCCCCTAGGATCTCGCGGTGAGCAGTTCTTC.

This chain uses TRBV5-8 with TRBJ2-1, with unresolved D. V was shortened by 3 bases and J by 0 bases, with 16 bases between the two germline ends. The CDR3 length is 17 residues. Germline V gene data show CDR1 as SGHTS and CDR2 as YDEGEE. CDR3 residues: CASSSLPSSSSYNEQFF. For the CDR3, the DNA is TGTGCCAGCAGCTCTCTACCGTCATCAAGCTCCTACAATGAGCAGTTCTTC.

The CDR3 sequence is CASRDSANTGELFF. CDR3 DNA: TGTGCCAGCCGGGACAGTGCGAACACCGGGGAGCTGTTTTTT. This chain uses TRBV6-1 with TRBJ2-2; 7 bases fit TRBD1. Germline trimming cut 8 bases from V and 0 bases from J; bases unmatched to any gene: 3. The germline V gene has CDR1 MNHNS and CDR2 SASEGT. The CDR3 totals 14 residues.

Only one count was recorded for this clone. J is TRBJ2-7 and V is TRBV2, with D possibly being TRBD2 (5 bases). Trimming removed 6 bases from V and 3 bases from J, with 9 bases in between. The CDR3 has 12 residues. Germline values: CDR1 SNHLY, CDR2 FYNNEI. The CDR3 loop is CASSVRGYEQYV. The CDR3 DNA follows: TGTGCCAGCAGCGTTCGGGGCTACGAGCAGTACGTC.

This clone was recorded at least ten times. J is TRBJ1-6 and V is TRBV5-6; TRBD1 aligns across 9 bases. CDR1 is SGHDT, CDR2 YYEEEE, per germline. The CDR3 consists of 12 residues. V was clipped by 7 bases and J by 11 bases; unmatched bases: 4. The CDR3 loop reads CASGTGFAPLHF. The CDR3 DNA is TGTGCCAGCGGGACAGGGTTTGCACCCCTCCACTTT.

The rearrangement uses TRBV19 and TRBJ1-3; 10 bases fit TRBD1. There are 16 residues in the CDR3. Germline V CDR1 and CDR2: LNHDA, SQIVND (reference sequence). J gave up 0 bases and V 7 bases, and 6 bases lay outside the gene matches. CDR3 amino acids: CASTSTGGLSGNTIYF. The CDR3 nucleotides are TGTGCCAGTACCTCGACAGGGGGCCTCTCTGGAAACACCATATATTTT.

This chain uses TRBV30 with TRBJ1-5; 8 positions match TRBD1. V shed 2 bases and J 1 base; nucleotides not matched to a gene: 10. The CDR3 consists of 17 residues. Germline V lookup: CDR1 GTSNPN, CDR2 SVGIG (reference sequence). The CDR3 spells CAWSKGPGQGSNQPQHF. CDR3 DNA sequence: TGTGCCTGGAGTAAGGGACCCGGACAGGGAAGCAATCAGCCCCAGCATTTT.

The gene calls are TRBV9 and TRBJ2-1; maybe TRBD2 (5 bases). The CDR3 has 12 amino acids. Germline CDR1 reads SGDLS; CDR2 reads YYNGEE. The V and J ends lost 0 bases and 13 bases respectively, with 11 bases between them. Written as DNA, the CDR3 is TGTGCCAGCAGCGTAGAGAGCGGAACACAGTTCTTC. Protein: CASSVESGTQFF. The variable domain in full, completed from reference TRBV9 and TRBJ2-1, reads DSGVTQTPKHLITATGQRVTLRCSPRSGDLSVYWYQQSLDQGLQFLIQYYNGEERAKGNILERFSAQQFPDLHSELNLSSLELGDSALYFCASSVESGTQFFGPGTRLTVL.

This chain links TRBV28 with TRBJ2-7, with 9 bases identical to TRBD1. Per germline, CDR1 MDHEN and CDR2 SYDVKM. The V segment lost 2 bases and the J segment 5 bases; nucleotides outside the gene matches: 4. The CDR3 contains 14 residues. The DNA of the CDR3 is TGTGCCAGCAGTTTAAAGGGACAGGGAAACGAGCAGTACGTC. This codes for CASSLKGQGNEQYV.

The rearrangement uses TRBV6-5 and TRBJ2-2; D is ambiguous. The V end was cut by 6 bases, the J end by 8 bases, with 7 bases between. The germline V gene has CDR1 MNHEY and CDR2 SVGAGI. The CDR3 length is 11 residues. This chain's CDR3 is CASSQWGELFF. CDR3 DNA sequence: TGTGCCAGCAGCCAGTGGGGGGAGCTGTTTTTT.

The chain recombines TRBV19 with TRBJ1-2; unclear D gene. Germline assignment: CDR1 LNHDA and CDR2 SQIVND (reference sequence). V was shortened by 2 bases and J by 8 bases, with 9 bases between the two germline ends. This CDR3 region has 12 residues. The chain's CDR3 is CASSIRSGGYTF. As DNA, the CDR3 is TGTGCCAGTAGTATACGTTCGGGGGGCTACACCTTC.

The CDR3 DNA follows: TGCAGCGTTGTAGGGGACACCAGAAACTATGGCTACACCTTC. Translated, it gives CSVVGDTRNYGYTF. The V call is TRBV29-1, the J call TRBJ1-2; a possible D gene is TRBD1 (6 bases). This CDR3 has 14 amino acids. Germline CDR1 and CDR2: SQVTM and ANQGSEA. V lost 4 bases to trimming and J lost 2 bases, with 14 bases between them.

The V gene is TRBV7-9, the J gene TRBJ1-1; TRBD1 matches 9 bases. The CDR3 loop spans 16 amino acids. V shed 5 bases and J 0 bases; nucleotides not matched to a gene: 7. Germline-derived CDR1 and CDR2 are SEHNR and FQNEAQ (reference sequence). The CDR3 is CASSPWGQGMNTEAFF. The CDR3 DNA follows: TGTGCCAGCAGCCCCTGGGGACAGGGCATGAACACTGAAGCTTTCTTT.

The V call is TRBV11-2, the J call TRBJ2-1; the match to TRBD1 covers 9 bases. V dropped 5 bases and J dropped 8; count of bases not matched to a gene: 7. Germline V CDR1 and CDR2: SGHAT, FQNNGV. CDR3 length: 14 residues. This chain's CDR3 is CASSEQGANDEQFF. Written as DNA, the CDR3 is TGTGCCAGCAGCGAACAGGGGGCGAACGATGAGCAGTTCTTC.